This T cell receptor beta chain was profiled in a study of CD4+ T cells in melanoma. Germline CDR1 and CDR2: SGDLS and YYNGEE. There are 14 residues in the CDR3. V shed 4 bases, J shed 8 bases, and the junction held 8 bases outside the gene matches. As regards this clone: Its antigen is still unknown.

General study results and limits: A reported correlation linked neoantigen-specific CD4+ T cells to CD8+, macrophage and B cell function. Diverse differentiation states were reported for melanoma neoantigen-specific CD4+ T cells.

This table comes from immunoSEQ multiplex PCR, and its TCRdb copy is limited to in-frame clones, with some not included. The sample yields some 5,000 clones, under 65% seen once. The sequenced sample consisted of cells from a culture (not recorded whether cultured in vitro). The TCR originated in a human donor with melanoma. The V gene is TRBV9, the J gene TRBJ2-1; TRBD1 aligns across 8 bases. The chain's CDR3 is CASSSRTGWDEQFF. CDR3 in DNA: TGTGCCAGCAGCTCACGGACAGGGTGGGATGAGCAGTTCTTC. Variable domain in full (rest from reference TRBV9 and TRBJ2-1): DSGVTQTPKHLITATGQRVTLRCSPRSGDLSVYWYQQSLDQGLQFLIQYYNGEERAKGNILERFSAQQFPDLHSELNLSSLELGDSALYFCASSSRTGWDEQFFGPGTRLTVL.